The 32 T cell receptor beta chains below all came from one sample that was sequenced in a study of response to subunit inactivated influenza vaccine. TCRdb re-analysed the RT-PCR reads in MiXCR, keeping a single row per CDR3 protein. The table has around 600,000 distinct CDR3 sequences, approximately 10% seen once. In addition, the sample was reused for a study of T cells expressing NK-cell markers. As that study records: The authors generated TCR beta cDNA through 5'RACE template switching with UMIs.

This material consisted of PBMCs from blood, taken on the day of vaccination. Every receptor here comes from a man in his fifties or sixties who received an inactivated influenza vaccine.

This clonotype was counted between two and nine times. The CDR3 nucleotides read TGTGCCTGGAGTCAGGAATGGACTAGCGAGAAGCTCGAGCAGTACTTC. Translated, it gives CAWSQEWTSEKLEQYF. The rearrangement uses TRBV30 and TRBJ2-7, with 9 bases that match TRBD2. V gave up 2 bases and J gave up 6 bases; unmatched junction bases: 14. The CDR3 spans 16 residues. Germline CDR1 reads GTSNPN; CDR2 reads SVGIG (reference sequence).

This clonotype was seen only a few times. The CDR3 loop reads CAISESVQPQHF. In DNA, the CDR3 is TGTGCCATCAGTGAGTCTGTTCAGCCCCAGCATTTT. J is TRBJ1-5 and V is TRBV10-3; D unresolved. The germline CDR1 and CDR2 sequences are ENHRY and SYGVKD. The CDR3 sequence is 12 residues long. Trimming removed 0 bases from V and 6 bases from J, with 3 bases in between.

The sample holds many counts of this clonotype. This chain uses TRBV7-9 with TRBJ2-1, with D hard to call. CDR1 is SEHNR, CDR2 FQNEAQ, per germline (reference sequence). The ends were cut back, 1 base at V and 7 bases at J, with 8 bases in the middle. The CDR3 sequence is 13 residues long. In nucleotides, the CDR3 is TGTGCCAGCAGCTTAGGGTTCGAAAATGAGCAGTTCTTC. Encoded protein: CASSLGFENEQFF.

The chain links TRBV15 to TRBJ2-7, with D perhaps matching TRBD1 (5 bases). This CDR3 has 13 residues. The V and J ends lost 5 bases and 6 bases respectively, with 14 bases between them. CDR1 LNHNV and CDR2 YYDKDF come from the germline V gene (reference sequence). CDR3 in amino acids: CATSGMKRGEQYF. In nucleotides, the CDR3 is TGTGCCACCAGCGGAATGAAAAGGGGCGAGCAGTACTTC. Looking up the rest from reference TRBV15 and TRBJ2-7 gives the full variable domain: DAMVIQNPRYQVTQFGKPVTLSCSQTLNHNVMYWYQQKSSQAPKLLFHYYDKDFNNEADTPDNFQSRRPNTSFCFLDIRSPGLGDTAMYLCATSGMKRGEQYFGPGTRLTVT.

This clonotype was recorded a few times. The chain links TRBV7-9 to TRBJ2-5, with 11 bases fitting TRBD2. Trimming took 5 bases from V and 5 from J; bases not matched to a gene: 4. CDR3 size: 14 residues. The germline CDR1 and CDR2 sequences are SEHNR and FQNEAQ (reference sequence). CDR3 nucleotides: TGTGCCAGCAGCAATAGCGGGGGGGCGGAGACCCAGTACTTC. It yields the protein CASSNSGGAETQYF.

This clonotype showed up many times. The chain joins TRBV28 to TRBJ2-3; TRBD2 matches at 11 bases. Germline loops: CDR1 MDHEN, CDR2 SYDVKM. The V and J ends lost 5 bases and 2 bases, in that order; junction bases with no gene match: 18. This CDR3 comprises 20 residues. CDR3 loop: CASSPTTSLAGGPDTDTQYF. The CDR3 DNA is TGTGCCAGCAGTCCCACCACCTCCTTAGCGGGAGGGCCGGACACAGATACGCAGTATTTT. The full variable domain, rest sourced from reference TRBV28 and TRBJ2-3, is DVKVTQSSRYLVKRTGEKVFLECVQDMDHENMFWYRQDPGLGLRLIYFSYDVKMKEKGDIPEGYSVSREKKERFSLILESASTNQTSMYLCASSPTTSLAGGPDTDTQYFGPGTRLTVL.

The sample holds a few counts of this clonotype. This sequence joins TRBV30 and TRBJ2-1, with a possible D match to TRBD2 (6 bases). Germline CDR1 is GTSNPN and CDR2 is SVGIG (reference sequence). This CDR3 contains 12 residues. Trimming took 4 bases from V and 12 from J, leaving 16 bases between them. CDR3 bases: TGTGCCTGGACCGGTAGCGGATCTTTGCAGTTCTTC. Amino acid sequence: CAWTGSGSLQFF.

This clonotype was counted between two and nine times. The chain has TRBV6-1 and TRBJ2-1; D perhaps matches TRBD2 (6 bases). CDR1 MNHNS and CDR2 SASEGT come from the germline V gene. This CDR3 contains 15 residues. Trimming removed 2 bases from V and 9 bases from J, with 17 bases in between. The CDR3 spells CASSELGVGGAEQFF. DNA of the CDR3: TGTGCCAGCAGTGAACTAGGGGTTGGCGGGGCTGAGCAGTTCTTC.

This clonotype was found a few times. The chain is built from TRBV5-1 and TRBJ1-2; TRBD1 is a possible D gene (5 bases). V lost 1 base to trimming and J lost 6 bases, with 13 bases between them. Germline V gene sequence: CDR1 SGHRS, CDR2 YFSETQ. CDR3 length equals 14 residues. In DNA form, the CDR3 reads TGCGCCAGCAGCTTGTCAGGGCCTATGGATGGCTACACCTTC. Protein sequence: CASSLSGPMDGYTF.

V gene TRBV5-1 combines with J gene TRBJ2-7, with 11 bases lining up with TRBD2. Losses at the gene ends were 3 bases for V and 7 bases for J; bases not matched to a gene: 9. Per germline, CDR1 SGHRS and CDR2 YFSETQ. CDR3 length equals 15 residues. CDR3 bases: TGCGCCAGCAGCTCTTCACTAGCGGGAGCGGTGGAGCAGTACTTC. Its protein is CASSSSLAGAVEQYF.

This sequence joins TRBV20-1 and TRBJ2-7; 10 bases map to TRBD2. The V gene's germline CDR1 is DFQATT and CDR2 SNEGSKA (reference sequence). The junction had 10 bases not matched to a gene; V was cut back by 3 bases and J by 5 bases. This CDR3 has 15 residues. CDR3 nucleotides: TGCAGTGCTAGGGATGCTAGCGGGAGTCTCCACGAGCAGTACTTC. Its translation: CSARDASGSLHEQYF.

This clonotype was counted a few times. The J gene is TRBJ1-1, the V gene TRBV29-1; no firm D call. CDR3 length: 11 amino acids. The germline gives CDR1 SQVTM, CDR2 ANQGSEA. V was trimmed by 4 bases and J by 4 bases, leaving 7 bases between them. The CDR3 sequence: CSVGHPTEAFF. The CDR3 nucleotides read TGCAGCGTTGGACATCCCACTGAAGCTTTCTTT.

This clonotype was seen repeatedly, ten times or more. This sequence joins TRBV12-3 or TRBV12-4 and TRBJ2-7, with 10 bases lining up with TRBD2. The CDR3 contains 14 residues. J gave up 2 bases and V 4 bases, and 2 bases lay outside the gene matches. The CDR3 here is CASSSSGGAYEQYF. The DNA of the CDR3 is TGTGCCAGCAGTTCTAGCGGGGGAGCCTACGAGCAGTACTTC.

V gene TRBV7-2 combines with J gene TRBJ2-7; TRBD1 aligns across 9 bases. Per germline, CDR1 SGHTA and CDR2 FQGNSA. This CDR3 has 14 amino acids. With V trimmed by 7 bases and J by 5 bases, 9 bases remained unmatched. CDR3 bases: TGTGCCAGCACCCCCGGGACAGGGCATCACGAGCAGTACTTC. Translating gives CASTPGTGHHEQYF.

The chain combines TRBV2 with TRBJ2-6; TRBD1 agrees at 9 bases. Germline V CDR1 and CDR2: SNHLY, FYNNEI. The length of the CDR3 is 16 residues. V shed 6 bases, J shed 4 bases, and the junction held 7 bases outside the gene matches. CDR3: CASSIQGASGANVLTF. DNA for the CDR3: TGTGCCAGCAGCATACAGGGGGCCTCCGGGGCCAACGTCCTGACTTTC.

This clonotype has at least ten counts. The gene calls are TRBV7-6 and TRBJ1-3; D is undetermined. The V end lost 5 bases, the J end lost 0 bases, and 17 bases lay between the germline ends. Germline CDR1 SGHVS, CDR2 FNYEAQ. This CDR3 comprises 17 residues. The CDR3 sequence is CASSPRVGLPSGNTIYF. CDR3 bases: TGTGCCAGCAGCCCCAGAGTAGGCCTCCCCTCTGGAAACACCATATATTTT.

At least ten counts were recorded for this clonotype. At one end the junction does not follow the germline gene, possibly because of a read error. The chain has TRBV9 and TRBJ2-2; D might be TRBD2 (5 bases). Germline V lookup: CDR1 SGDLS, CDR2 YYNGEE. The CDR3 runs 13 residues. The CDR3 region is CASSFTNTGELFF. Written as DNA, the CDR3 is TGTGCCAGCAGCTTTACGAACACCGGGGAGCTTTTTTTT. The full variable domain, its missing parts supplied by reference TRBV9 and TRBJ2-2, is DSGVTQTPKHLITATGQRVTLRCSPRSGDLSVYWYQQSLDQGLQFLIQYYNGEERAKGNILERFSAQQFPDLHSELNLSSLELGDSALYFCASSFTNTGELFFGEGSRLTVL.

This chain joins TRBV12-3 or TRBV12-4 and TRBJ1-1, with D possibly matching TRBD1 (6 bases). The V end lost 3 bases, the J end lost 4 bases, and 12 bases lay between the germline ends. This CDR3 is built from 14 residues. DNA for the CDR3: TGTGCCAGCAGTTTCACAGGGTCGGGCACTGAAGCTTTCTTT. The encoded protein is CASSFTGSGTEAFF.

This clonotype has at least ten counts. J is TRBJ2-5 and V is TRBV6-1, with TRBD2 matching 10 bases. The CDR3 covers 15 residues. The germline gives CDR1 MNHNS, CDR2 SASEGT. V gave up 6 bases and J gave up 7 bases; unmatched junction bases: 11. The CDR3 sequence is CASRTGLAASTTQYF. CDR3 sequence (DNA): TGTGCCAGCAGAACAGGACTAGCGGCCTCCACGACCCAGTACTTC.

This clonotype was seen more than once but under ten times. The V call is TRBV7-9, the J call TRBJ2-5; possibly TRBD1 for D (6 bases). This CDR3 has 11 residues. Per germline, CDR1 SEHNR and CDR2 FQNEAQ (reference sequence). Trimming removed 2 bases at V and 12 bases at J, with 10 bases between. The CDR3, as DNA: TGTGCCAGCAGCTTAAGACAGGCCAAGTACTTC. This gives the protein CASSLRQAKYF.

This clonotype was detected only a few times. V usage is TRBV20-1 and J usage is TRBJ2-7; weak D call: TRBD2 (5 bases). The CDR3 is made up of 12 amino acids. The V end lost 6 bases, the J end lost 0 bases, and 9 bases lay between the germline ends. CDR1 DFQATT and CDR2 SNEGSKA come from the germline V gene (reference sequence). CDR3 protein: CSARASSYEQYF. CDR3 bases: TGCAGTGCGCGGGCTTCCTCCTACGAGCAGTACTTC.

This clonotype showed up just a few times. The genes are TRBV12-3 or TRBV12-4 and TRBJ2-1, with 13 bases aligning to TRBD2. The CDR3 runs to 15 residues. Trimming at V came to 6 bases and at J to 10 bases, leaving 9 bases not matched to a gene. This CDR3 is CASSPTSGRAGEQFF. The CDR3 DNA reads as TGTGCCAGCAGCCCCACTAGCGGGAGGGCCGGGGAGCAGTTCTTC.

This clonotype appeared a single time. Written as DNA, the CDR3 is TGTGCCAGCAGTTACGATTGGAACGAGCAGTACTTC. Translating gives CASSYDWNEQYF. This chain uses TRBV6-2 or TRBV6-3 with TRBJ2-7; no clear D. Germline V gene data show CDR1 as MNHEY and CDR2 as SVGEGT. Trimming shortened V by 2 bases and J by 5 bases, and 7 bases separated the two germline ends. This CDR3 region has 12 residues.

This clonotype turned up a few times. This chain's CDR3 is CSADGRTDTQYF. In nucleotides, the CDR3 is TGCAGCGCCGACGGACGCACAGATACGCAGTATTTT. V gene TRBV29-1 combines with J gene TRBJ2-3; no reliable D call. The V gene's germline CDR1 is SQVTM and CDR2 ANQGSEA. The CDR3 is 12 amino acids. V was cut by 7 bases and J by 1 base, with 9 bases left in between.

This clonotype was counted a few times. The chain uses TRBV10-3 and TRBJ2-2; the D gene is possibly TRBD2 (6 bases). V shed 6 bases and J shed 4 bases, with 12 bases lying between them. The CDR3 covers 14 residues. Looked up from germline, CDR1 is ENHRY and CDR2 is SYGVKD. CDR3 residues: CAIRASEVTGELFF. In DNA, the CDR3 is TGTGCCATCAGGGCTAGCGAAGTCACCGGGGAGCTGTTTTTT.

This clonotype was seen just once. This chain links TRBV7-2 with TRBJ2-4, with 11 bases identical to TRBD2. This CDR3 region has 15 residues. The germline gives CDR1 SGHTA, CDR2 FQGNSA. J lost 7 bases, V lost 5 bases, and 7 bases had no gene match. CDR3 in DNA: TGTGCCAGCAGCCTCCTAGCGGGGGGCAGGAACATTCAGTACTTC. Translation gives CASSLLAGGRNIQYF.

This clonotype was counted a few times. The chain combines TRBV29-1 with TRBJ2-4, with a weak D call TRBD1 (6 bases). CDR1 and CDR2 (germline): SQVTM, ANQGSEA. Trimming removed 1 base from V and 14 bases from J, with 18 bases in between. The CDR3 is made up of 13 amino acids. The CDR3 protein is CSVEVGTLSLEYF. Here the CDR3 DNA reads TGCAGCGTTGAAGTCGGGACACTATCTTTGGAGTACTTC.

The genes are TRBV6-2 or TRBV6-3 and TRBJ1-1; D is perhaps TRBD1 (5 bases). This CDR3 comprises 12 residues. V was clipped by 0 bases and J by 11 bases, with 10 bases between them. The germline CDR1 and CDR2 sequences are MNHEY and SVGEGT. CDR3 sequence reads: CASSYSPAGAFF. CDR3 sequence (DNA): TGTGCCAGCAGTTACTCGCCAGCAGGGGCTTTCTTT.

CDR3 nucleotide sequence: TGTGCCACCAGTGACCCCAAGCAGGACAACACCCGCACAGATACGCAGTATTTT. Its translation is CATSDPKQDNTRTDTQYF. V is TRBV24-1 and J is TRBJ2-3; D possibly corresponds to TRBD1 (5 bases). V gave up 4 bases and J gave up 1 base, with 20 bases separating them. The germline V gene has CDR1 KGHDR and CDR2 SFDVKD. CDR3 size: 18 residues.

This clonotype was seen more than once but under ten times. The CDR3 bases are TGTGCCAGCAGCTTGGGTCTAGCGGGTGAAGGGATTGAGCAGTTCTTC. Translation gives CASSLGLAGEGIEQFF. The V call is TRBV5-5, the J call TRBJ2-1; TRBD2 aligns across 8 bases. The V segment lost 0 bases and the J segment 9 bases; nucleotides outside the gene matches: 11. Germline CDR1 SGHKS, CDR2 YYEKEE (reference sequence). This CDR3 is built from 16 residues.

The sample holds many counts of this clonotype. CDR3 sequence (DNA): TGTGCCAGCAGCTTAGGGGCAGGGGACACTGAAGCTTTCTTT. Translated, it gives CASSLGAGDTEAFF. The gene calls are TRBV7-9 and TRBJ1-1, with D perhaps matching TRBD1 (6 bases). CDR1 is SEHNR and CDR2 is FQNEAQ in the germline V gene (reference sequence). This CDR3 is 14 amino acids long. V was clipped by 1 base and J by 3 bases, with 9 bases between them.

The chain is built from TRBV12-3 or TRBV12-4 and TRBJ2-1; 9 bases line up with TRBD1. The CDR3 extends over 16 amino acids. After removal of 6 bases from V and 7 bases from J, the junction contained 13 bases not matched to a gene. The CDR3 is CASRATGTGFRNEQFF. CDR3 nucleotide sequence: TGTGCCAGCAGGGCAACCGGGACAGGGTTTAGGAATGAGCAGTTCTTC.